The table lists the clone carrying this T cell receptor (beta chain) with many counts. Its antigen is not identified. RNA served as the template for amplifying TCR beta CDR3 regions. Investigators did first-round RT-PCR with HTBI primers, then second-round multiplex PCR. TCRdb processed the multiplex PCR reads anew with MiXCR; each CDR3 protein has one entry. The sample gives under 200,000 distinct CDR3 sequences, 37% of which show up once; less than 6% is in the top ten. Ophthalmopathy cases showed moderate-to-severe activity, scoring CAS ≥3 and NOSPECS ≥4, with duration under 3 months. Fresh peripheral blood, around 9.3 ml, was the PBMC source. The data are from a study of Graves' ophthalmopathy and Graves' hyperthyroidism. Findings of the study overall: Most thyroid clonotypes with frequency above 0.001 were detected in blood too.

The V gene lost 6 bases and the J gene lost 0 bases, with 11 bases spanning the gap. The CDR3 loop spans 14 amino acids. Germline assignment: CDR1 MNHEY and CDR2 SVGAGI. V gene TRBV6-5 combines with J gene TRBJ1-1; D unresolved. Sequences were obtained from peripheral blood. The sequence came from a woman aged 40 to 55 with Graves' ophthalmopathy. The CDR3 DNA reads TGTGCCAGCAGCACGGGTCTGATGAACACTGAAGCTTTCTTT. Protein: CASSTGLMNTEAFF.